The rows below give T cell receptor beta chains drawn from one sample of a study of T-cell memory formation after mild COVID-19. TCRdb fed the 5' RACE reads into MiXCR, producing one record per CDR3 protein. The sample contains about 360,000 distinct CDR3 sequences, 10% to 15% of which appear only once. Sample: PBMCs or a T cell subset sorted from them (not recorded which). Receptors were obtained from a man younger than 35 who had mild COVID-19 (a few samples of this study predate the infection). Cell type and time point are not known. CDR3s include the opening cysteine and the closing phenylalanine or tryptophan. A D gene is named only where the DNA matches it firmly. Where a row states a size, it is once, few, many or the class of an expanded clone; other rows omit it.

d_gene | abundance | j_gene | v_gene | CDR3aa | CDR3nt
NA | NA | TRBJ1-1 | TRBV29-1 | CSGRTGIEAFF | TGCAGCGGCCGAACAGGGATTGAAGCTTTCTTT
NA | many | TRBJ2-3 | TRBV9 | CASSVAASVDTQYF | TGTGCCAGCAGCGTAGCGGCGTCTGTAGATACGCAGTATTTT
TRBD1 | once | TRBJ1-4 | TRBV12-3/TRBV12-4 | CASSLAVTGVVEKLFF | TGTGCCAGCAGTTTAGCGGTTACAGGGGTTGTAGAAAAACTGTTTTTT
NA | NA | TRBJ2-1 | TRBV5-5 | CASSLRAPSGYVYNEQFF | TGTGCCAGCAGCTTACGAGCTCCAAGCGGGTACGTCTACAATGAGCAGTTCTTC
NA | few | TRBJ1-1 | TRBV12-3/TRBV12-4 | CASSFTGGDTEAFF | TGTGCCAGCAGTTTTACCGGTGGTGACACTGAAGCTTTCTTT
NA | NA | TRBJ1-5 | TRBV5-1 | CASSLEAGGNQPQHF | TGCGCCAGCAGCTTGGAGGCAGGGGGCAATCAGCCCCAGCATTTT
TRBD1 | NA | TRBJ1-1 | TRBV7-2 | CASSLLSIFSPRGGDRGQAFF | TGTGCCAGCAGCCTCCTAAGTATCTTTAGCCCCAGGGGTGGGGACAGGGGTCAAGCTTTCTTT
NA | few | TRBJ2-2 | TRBV9 | CASSVAPGPGELFF | TGTGCCAGCAGCGTAGCCCCTGGGCCCGGGGAGCTGTTTTTT
NA | NA | TRBJ1-1 | TRBV9 | CASSATGKLNTEAFF | TGTGCCAGCAGCGCAACAGGGAAACTGAACACTGAAGCTTTCTTT
NA | many | TRBJ2-5 | TRBV27 | CASTTFGVETQYF | TGTGCCAGCACCACCTTCGGGGTGGAGACCCAGTACTTC
NA | NA | TRBJ1-3 | TRBV6-5 | CASSYSGALTGNTIYF | TGTGCCAGCAGTTACTCGGGGGCGCTCACTGGAAACACCATATATTTT
NA | NA | TRBJ2-4 | TRBV5-1 | CASSWLPSGTVAKNIQYF | TGCGCCAGCAGCTGGCTCCCTTCGGGGACTGTAGCCAAAAACATTCAGTACTTC
NA | few | TRBJ2-6 | TRBV5-4 | CASSLGVTGRSGANVLTF | TGTGCCAGCAGCCTCGGCGTTACAGGACGCTCTGGGGCCAACGTCCTGACTTTC
NA | few | TRBJ1-1 | TRBV7-2 | CASSARQLNTEAFF | TGTGCCAGCAGCGCCCGACAGTTGAACACTGAAGCTTTCTTT
TRBD1 | few | TRBJ1-1 | TRBV7-2 | CASSLVGTGVGGNTEAFF | TGTGCCAGCAGCTTAGTGGGGACAGGGGTAGGAGGAAACACTGAAGCTTTCTTT
NA | few | TRBJ2-4 | TRBV7-9 | CASRDIDREEVTKNIQYF | TGTGCCAGCAGGGACATCGACAGAGAAGAAGTAACCAAAAACATTCAGTACTTC
NA | many | TRBJ1-3 | TRBV12-3/TRBV12-4 | CASSPSGNTIYF | TGTGCCAGCAGTCCTTCTGGAAACACCATATATTTT
NA | few | TRBJ2-3 | TRBV7-9 | CASSPHQGTFTDTQYF | TGTGCCAGCAGCCCCCACCAGGGGACCTTCACAGATACGCAGTATTTT
NA | few | TRBJ1-2 | TRBV20-1 | CSARDLLYGYTF | TGCAGTGCTAGAGATCTCCTCTATGGCTACACCTTC
TRBD1 | NA | TRBJ2-5 | TRBV7-6 | CASRSTGEVETQYF | TGTGCCAGCAGATCGACAGGGGAGGTAGAGACCCAGTACTTC
TRBD1 | NA | TRBJ2-5 | TRBV5-1 | CASSGTGEETQYF | TGCGCCAGCAGCGGTACAGGGGAAGAGACCCAGTACTTC
NA | many | TRBJ1-6 | TRBV7-9 | CASSLAQWALHF | TGTGCCAGCAGCTTAGCGCAGTGGGCCCTCCACTTT
TRBD1 | many | TRBJ2-3 | TRBV9 | CASSVAPGQGFGDTQYF | TGTGCCAGCAGCGTCGCTCCGGGACAGGGATTTGGAGATACGCAGTATTTT
TRBD1 | few | TRBJ1-6 | TRBV20-1 | CSASLTGGPGSPLHF | TGCAGTGCTAGCCTGACAGGGGGTCCGGGTTCACCCCTCCACTTT
NA | many | TRBJ1-4 | TRBV7-9 | CASSRLGVGEKLFF | TGTGCCAGCAGCCGCCTAGGGGTTGGGGAAAAACTGTTTTTT
NA | NA | TRBJ1-1 | TRBV6-5 | CASSSRGRGSVTEAFF | TGTGCCAGCAGTTCTCGCGGGCGGGGGTCGGTCACTGAAGCTTTCTTT
TRBD1 | few | TRBJ1-3 | TRBV29-1 | CSVVQGAGGNTIYF | TGCAGCGTTGTGCAGGGGGCCGGTGGAAACACCATATATTTT
TRBD1 | many | TRBJ2-1 | TRBV7-3 | CASSLNRGLLNEQFF | TGTGCCAGCAGCTTAAACAGGGGGCTTCTCAATGAGCAGTTCTTC
NA | NA | TRBJ2-1 | TRBV29-1 | CSVEESDRGVYNEQFF | TGCAGCGTTGAAGAGTCGGACAGAGGCGTCTACAATGAGCAGTTCTTC
TRBD1 | NA | TRBJ1-1 | TRBV11-2 | CASSSAATGRDTEAFF | TGTGCCAGCAGCTCCGCCGCGACAGGGAGGGACACTGAAGCTTTCTTT
NA | many | TRBJ1-1 | TRBV5-1 | CASSLNRMNTEAFF | TGCGCCAGCAGCTTAAACAGGATGAACACTGAAGCTTTCTTT
NA | NA | TRBJ1-3 | TRBV7-9 | CASSFYSGNTIYF | TGTGCCAGCAGCTTCTACTCTGGAAACACCATATATTTT
TRBD1 | many | TRBJ2-5 | TRBV10-3 | CAIRGQDQETQYF | TGTGCCATCAGGGGACAGGACCAAGAGACCCAGTACTTC
NA | few | TRBJ2-5 | TRBV6-5 | CASSYGGAGAETQYF | TGTGCCAGCAGTTACGGAGGGGCCGGGGCAGAGACCCAGTACTTC
NA | few | TRBJ2-2 | TRBV7-2 | CASPRDSWTGELFF | TGTGCCAGCCCGCGGGACTCATGGACCGGGGAGCTGTTTTTT
NA | NA | TRBJ2-7 | TRBV12-3/TRBV12-4 | CASSHRGRLSYEQYF | TGTGCCAGCAGTCACCGGGGCCGTCTCTCCTACGAGCAGTACTTC